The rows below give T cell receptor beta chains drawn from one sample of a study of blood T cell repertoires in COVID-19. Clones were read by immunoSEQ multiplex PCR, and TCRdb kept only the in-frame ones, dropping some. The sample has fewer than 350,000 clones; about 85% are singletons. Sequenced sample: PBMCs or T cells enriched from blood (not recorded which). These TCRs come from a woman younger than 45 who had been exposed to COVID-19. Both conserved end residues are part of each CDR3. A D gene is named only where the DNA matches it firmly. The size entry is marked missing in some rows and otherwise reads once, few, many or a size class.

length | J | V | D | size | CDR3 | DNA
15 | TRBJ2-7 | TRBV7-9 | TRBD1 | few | CASSLEGDRGYEQYF | TGTGCCAGCAGCTTAGAAGGGGACAGGGGATACGAGCAGTACTTC
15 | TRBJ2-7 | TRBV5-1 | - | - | CASSFSSGVGGEQYF | TGCGCCAGCAGCTTTTCGTCGGGGGTTGGGGGCGAGCAGTACTTC
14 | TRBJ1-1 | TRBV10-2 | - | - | CASSEPTDNTEAFF | TGCGCCAGCAGTGAACCGACAGATAACACTGAAGCTTTCTTT
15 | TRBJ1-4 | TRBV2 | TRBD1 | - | CASSDYGTENEKLFF | TGTGCCAGCAGTGATTATGGGACAGAAAATGAAAAACTGTTTTTT
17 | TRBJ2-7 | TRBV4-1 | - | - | CASSQDRWAGWDYEQYF | TGCGCCAGCAGCCAAGATAGATGGGCAGGGTGGGACTACGAGCAGTACTTC
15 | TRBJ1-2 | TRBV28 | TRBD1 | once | CASSSPQGGYYGYTF | TGTGCCAGCAGTTCACCGCAGGGGGGATACTATGGCTACACCTTC
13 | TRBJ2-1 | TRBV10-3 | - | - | CAISFNSDNEQFF | TGTGCCATCAGTTTTAATAGCGACAATGAGCAGTTCTTC
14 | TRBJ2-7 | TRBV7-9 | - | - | CASSTKDSSYEQYF | TGTGCCAGCAGCACAAAGGACTCCTCCTACGAGCAGTACTTC
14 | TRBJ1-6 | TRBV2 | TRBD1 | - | CASSGGQSNSPLHF | TGTGCCAGCAGTGGGGGACAGTCTAATTCACCCCTCCACTTT
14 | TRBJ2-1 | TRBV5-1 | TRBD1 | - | CASYPDRVNNEQFF | TGCGCCAGCTACCCGGACAGGGTTAATAATGAGCAGTTCTTC